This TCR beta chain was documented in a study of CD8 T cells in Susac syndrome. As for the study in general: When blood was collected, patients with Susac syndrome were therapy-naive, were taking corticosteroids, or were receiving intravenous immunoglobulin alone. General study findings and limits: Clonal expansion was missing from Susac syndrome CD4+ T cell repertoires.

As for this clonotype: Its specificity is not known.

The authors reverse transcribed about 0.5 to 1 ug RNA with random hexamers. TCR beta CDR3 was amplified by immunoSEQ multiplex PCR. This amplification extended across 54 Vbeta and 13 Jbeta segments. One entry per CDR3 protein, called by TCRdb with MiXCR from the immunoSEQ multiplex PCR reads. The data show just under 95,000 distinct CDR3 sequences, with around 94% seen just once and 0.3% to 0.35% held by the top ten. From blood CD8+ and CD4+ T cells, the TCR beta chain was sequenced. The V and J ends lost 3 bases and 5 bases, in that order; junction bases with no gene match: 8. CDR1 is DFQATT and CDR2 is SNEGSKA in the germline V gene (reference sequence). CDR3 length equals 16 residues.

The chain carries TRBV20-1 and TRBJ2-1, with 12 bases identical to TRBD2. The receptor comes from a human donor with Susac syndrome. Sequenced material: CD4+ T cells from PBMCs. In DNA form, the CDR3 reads TGCAGTGCTAGCCTATATAGACTAGCGGGGGACAATGAGCAGTTCTTC. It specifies CSASLYRLAGDNEQFF.